A single T cell receptor beta chain is shown here with its context. The CDR3 loop spans 15 amino acids. Germline CDR1 MDHEN, CDR2 SYDVKM. Trimming stripped 5 bases from V and 1 base from J, with 14 bases between. This sample stems from a study of cytomegalovirus exposure and HLA in healthy donors. Study-wide background: In an early release, HLA-typed donors contributed about 80 million unique TCR sequences.

PCR involved 60 Vbeta and 13 Jbeta primers. Repertoires were generated with immunoSEQ multiplex PCR, while TCRdb's copy carries only in-frame clones and drops some. This sample has 170,000 or so clones, with roughly 86% found just once. The clonotype comes from a girl between 10 and 17 years old in good health and CMV-seropositive. This chain joins TRBV28 and TRBJ1-2; D unresolved. The sequenced material came from PBMCs. CDR3: CASSLRRTNNYGYTF. Written as DNA, the CDR3 is TGTGCCAGCAGTCTCCGACGGACTAATAACTATGGCTACACCTTC.